Detailed here is one TCR beta chain. This specimen belongs to a study of a mutant IDH1 vaccine in newly diagnosed glioma. Study in general: Most had both radiotherapy and temozolomide beforehand; others had only one.

Assay: immunoSEQ multiplex PCR; the TCRdb copy retains only in-frame clones and omits some. The sample contains some 15,000 clones, around four fifths of which appear only once. As for time point: baseline, week 1 (first vaccination visit). The treatment denotes: pre-vaccination baseline after standard-of-care therapy. There were new WHO grade 3 or 4 astrocytomas in the donors, and these were IDH1-mutant and ATRX-lost. V gave up 7 bases and J gave up 5 bases, with 18 bases separating them. This CDR3 is 15 amino acids long. Germline V gene lookup returns CDR1 LGHNT and CDR2 FRNRAP. This chain uses TRBV12-5 with TRBJ2-1; D possibly corresponds to TRBD1 (6 bases). The input for sequencing was PBMCs, taken from a glioma patient treated with radiotherapy, temozolomide or both. The sequence was obtained from a man aged 40-49 years with glioma. This CDR3 is CASVSGQRGNNEQFF. In DNA, the CDR3 is TGTGCTAGTGTCTCAGGACAGAGGGGCAACAATGAGCAGTTCTTC.